This TCR beta chain was found in a study of cytomegalovirus exposure and HLA in healthy donors. Study-level findings and limits: Highly shared variants forming one cluster were likely a sequencing artifact.

As for this clone: Its antigen is still unknown.

After removal of 5 bases from V and 8 bases from J, the junction contained 4 bases not matched to a gene. The CDR3 has 13 amino acids. In germline, CDR1 is MNHEY, CDR2 SMNVEV (reference sequence). The primer mix had 60 Vbeta and 13 Jbeta primers. Some clones are missing from TCRdb's copy, which holds only in-frame ones; the method was immunoSEQ multiplex PCR. Of approximately 190,000 clones in the sample, roughly 80% were seen once. The rearrangement joins TRBV27 to TRBJ2-2, with 8 bases fitting TRBD1. The source is a man in his fifties in good health and CMV-seronegative. The specimen sequenced was PBMCs. CDR3 in DNA: TGTGCCAGCAGTACCGACAGGGGTGGGGAGCTGTTTTTT. Residues: CASSTDRGGELFF.